These 20 T cell receptor beta chains were sequenced from one sample in a study of blood T cells in healthy people across ages (dated by TCRdb to the mid-2010s). The library was prepared using 5' RACE. The instrument was an Illumina HiSeq 2500. The second PCR ran for about 6 to 12 cycles and used a J-beta primer mix along with a sample-barcoded 5' primer. TCRdb reprocessing: public reads trimmed at Q25 with fastp, clones called with MiXCR, in-frame beta chains kept. Each record represents a unique CDR3 protein, reported with the most common genes and DNA among its rows. Here the sample has over 750,000 distinct CDR3 sequences; 20% to 25% occur a single time. Clones ranked in the top ten supply roughly a tenth of the sample. Another study also made use of these data, one on T cells of mothers and their children.

Sequenced: blood. These receptors were obtained from a boy aged 5-17 years in good health.

The chain joins TRBV18 to TRBJ2-5; D gene uncertain. The J call may be wrong; the DNA end is better matched by TRBJ2-7. This CDR3 is built from 14 residues. CDR1 is KGHSH and CDR2 is LQKENI in the germline V gene. The CDR3: CASSPFGDPYEQYF. CDR3 in DNA: TGTGCCAGCTCACCATTTGGAGACCCCTACGAGCAGTACTTC.

V usage is TRBV28 and J usage is TRBJ2-5; D gene ambiguous. The germline V gene has CDR1 MDHEN and CDR2 SYDVKM. This CDR3 spans 16 amino acids. The V end lost 0 bases, the J end lost 1 base, and 12 bases lay between the germline ends. The CDR3 sequence: CASSLWRVAAQETQYF. CDR3 coding DNA: TGTGCCAGCAGTTTATGGAGAGTGGCAGCCCAAGAGACCCAGTACTTC.

This clonotype was counted once. The chain employs TRBV29-1 and TRBJ2-5, with no clear D. This CDR3 spans 12 amino acids. V was cut by 4 bases and J by 5 bases, with 11 bases left in between. The germline gives CDR1 SQVTM, CDR2 ANQGSEA. CDR3 coding DNA: TGCAGCGTTGGTCGAAGCGCGGAGACCCAGTACTTC. Translation: CSVGRSAETQYF.

The J gene is TRBJ1-2, the V gene TRBV4-2, with 8 nucleotides matching TRBD1. The J segment lost 6 bases and the V segment lost 2 bases, leaving 17 bases of the junction unmatched. There are 18 residues in the CDR3. Germline CDR1 reads LGHNA; CDR2 reads YNFKEQ. CDR3 DNA: TGTGCCAGCAGCCAAAATGCCCCCCGGACAGGGAGTGTTCATGGCTACACCTTC. Encoded protein: CASSQNAPRTGSVHGYTF.

This clonotype was detected a few times. This chain connects TRBV7-6 to TRBJ2-5, with 11 bases lining up with TRBD2. The end of the DNA is better explained by TRBJ2-1, so the J call may be wrong. Germline lookup yields CDR1 SGHVS and CDR2 FNYEAQ. This CDR3 has 16 amino acids. As DNA, the CDR3 is TGTGCCAGCAACCCTTATTTAGCGGGAGGGCAGGATGAGCAGTTCTTC. Its protein is CASNPYLAGGQDEQFF.

This clonotype was counted between two and nine times. The chain uses TRBV6-5 and TRBJ2-7; a weak D match, TRBD2 (5 bases). Germline values: CDR1 MNHEY, CDR2 SVGAGI. With 3 bases removed from V and 4 bases from J, the gap between germline ends came to 13 bases. The CDR3 is 14 residues long. The CDR3 region is CASSYEGEEYEQYF. The CDR3 nucleotides read TGTGCCAGCAGTTATGAGGGAGAGGAATACGAGCAGTACTTC.

The CDR3 spells CATSPLRKNTEAFF. The CDR3 DNA is TGTGCCACCAGTCCCCTAAGAAAGAACACTGAAGCTTTCTTT. This chain connects TRBV15 to TRBJ1-1; no firm D call. The V gene lost 6 bases and the J gene lost 1 base, with 12 bases spanning the gap. The CDR3 is 14 amino acids. Germline-derived CDR1 and CDR2 are LNHNV and YYDKDF (reference sequence).

The chain joins TRBV28 to TRBJ1-1; 8 positions agree with TRBD1. V shed 6 bases, J shed 4 bases, and the junction held 4 bases outside the gene matches. Germline-derived CDR1 and CDR2 are MDHEN and SYDVKM. The CDR3 is made up of 13 amino acids. The CDR3 DNA follows: TGTGCCAGCAGCCAGGGACAGGCCACTGAAGCTTTCTTT. This sequence encodes CASSQGQATEAFF.

The chain combines TRBV4-2 with TRBJ2-3; TRBD2 matches 13 bases. The germline V gene has CDR1 LGHNA and CDR2 YNFKEQ. V shed 4 bases and J 5 bases; nucleotides not matched to a gene: 6. The CDR3 length is 16 residues. This CDR3 is CASSPRLAGGIDTQYF. The CDR3 DNA follows: TGTGCCAGCAGCCCCAGACTAGCGGGGGGTATAGATACGCAGTATTTT.

This clonotype was seen ten or more times. CDR3 nucleotides: TGTGCCAGCAGCTTAACAGGGGGTGGCTACACCTTC. This sequence encodes CASSLTGGGYTF. This chain links TRBV7-2 with TRBJ1-2; TRBD1 aligns across 8 bases. Per germline, CDR1 SGHTA and CDR2 FQGNSA. This CDR3 contains 12 residues. V was pared by 2 bases and J by 7 bases, with 0 bases of the junction left unmatched.

The V gene is TRBV10-3, the J gene TRBJ1-1; 10 positions match TRBD1. The V gene's germline CDR1 is ENHRY and CDR2 SYGVKD. The CDR3 totals 15 residues. V was pared by 5 bases and J by 5 bases, with 8 bases of the junction left unmatched. The CDR3 DNA follows: TGTGCCATCAGTTCCGGGACAGGGGAGTGGACTGAAGCTTTCTTT. Translation: CAISSGTGEWTEAFF.

The genes are TRBV6-6 and TRBJ2-5; D is undetermined. CDR1 and CDR2 (germline): MNHNY, SVGAGI (reference sequence). The CDR3 length is 13 residues. Trimming shortened V by 1 base and J by 4 bases, and 7 bases separated the two germline ends. In nucleotides, the CDR3 is TGTGCCAGCAGTTACTGGAAGGGAGAGACCCAGTACTTC. This codes for CASSYWKGETQYF.

This clonotype was observed many times. This chain connects TRBV11-2 to TRBJ2-7; D not resolved. Trimming removed 1 base from V and 4 bases from J, with 11 bases in between. This CDR3 contains 14 residues. The germline V gene encodes CDR1 SGHAT and CDR2 FQNNGV. CDR3 loop: CASSLVGLEYEQYF. DNA for the CDR3: TGTGCCAGCAGCTTAGTTGGGCTAGAGTACGAGCAGTACTTC.

The table lists this clonotype with a few counts. The genes are TRBV7-3 and TRBJ2-3, with TRBD1 identical over 9 bases. The V gene end was trimmed by 11 bases and the J gene end by 7 bases; junction bases not matched to a gene: 16. Germline lookup yields CDR1 SGHTA and CDR2 FQGTGA. The CDR3 has 15 amino acids. The CDR3 DNA sequence: TGTGCCGGCACCTTAGGGGGACAGGGTTCGAATACGCAGTATTTT. Its protein is CAGTLGGQGSNTQYF.

This clonotype was counted only a few times. The V gene is TRBV7-2, the J gene TRBJ2-3, with 7 bases fitting TRBD1. The CDR3 has 17 amino acids. With V trimmed by 4 bases and J by 4 bases, 14 bases remained unmatched. Germline assignment: CDR1 SGHTA and CDR2 FQGNSA. The CDR3 DNA reads TGTGCCAGCAGCTCTCGTGGGTGGGGACAGACTCCAGATACGCAGTATTTT. Residues: CASSSRGWGQTPDTQYF.

A few counts support this clonotype. The chain joins TRBV11-2 to TRBJ2-2; 13 nucleotides line up with TRBD2. The V and J ends lost 5 bases and 2 bases, in that order; junction bases with no gene match: 14. Germline CDR1 reads SGHAT; CDR2 reads FQNNGV. This CDR3 comprises 20 residues. The CDR3 sequence: CASSRGGGLAGPLNTGELFF. The CDR3 region has the DNA TGTGCCAGCAGCCGCGGCGGGGGACTAGCGGGACCCCTTAACACCGGGGAGCTGTTTTTT.

The chain joins TRBV6-1 to TRBJ2-6; D is undetermined. Trimming removed 6 bases at V and 0 bases at J, with 12 bases between. This CDR3 has 16 residues. Germline V gene sequence: CDR1 MNHNS, CDR2 SASEGT. The CDR3 nucleotides are TGTGCCAGCAGAATAAGCATGGGCTCTGGGGCCAACGTCCTGACTTTC. Its translation is CASRISMGSGANVLTF.

This sequence joins TRBV12-3 or TRBV12-4 and TRBJ1-2; D remains unclear. The length of the CDR3 is 12 residues. V lost 7 bases to trimming and J lost 1 base, with 7 bases between them. For the CDR3, the DNA is TGTGCCAGCATCCAGAATAACTATGGCTACACCTTC. The encoded protein is CASIQNNYGYTF.

This clonotype appeared a few times. This rearrangement joins TRBV5-6 to TRBJ2-1; 7 nucleotides match TRBD2. This CDR3 contains 16 residues. Germline-derived CDR1 and CDR2 are SGHDT and YYEEEE. J gave up 4 bases and V 4 bases, and 11 bases lay outside the gene matches. The DNA for the CDR3 is TGTGCCAGCAGCGTCCGAGTCGGGGGGAGATACAATGAGCAGTTCTTC. Residues: CASSVRVGGRYNEQFF.

The V call is TRBV15, the J call TRBJ2-7; D gene uncertain. There are 16 residues in the CDR3. From germline, CDR1 is LNHNV and CDR2 YYDKDF (reference sequence). Deletions cut 0 bases from V and 4 bases from J, with 16 bases between. In nucleotides, the CDR3 is TGTGCCACCAGCAGAGATAGGCTAGGCCTCGCTTACGAGCAGTACTTC. The encoded protein is CATSRDRLGLAYEQYF.